What follows are 15 T cell receptor beta chains derived from one specimen sequenced in a study of early T cells in non-severe SARS-CoV-2 infection. TCRdb redid the calling of the 5' RACE reads with MiXCR, one entry per CDR3 protein. The sample lists roughly 60,000 distinct CDR3 sequences, approximately 14% occurring once. Sequencing used whole blood. These TCRs come from an adult who was a healthcare worker with PCR-confirmed SARS-CoV-2 infection or an uninfected control (not recorded which).

In this sample, this clonotype turned up a few times. V usage is TRBV6-2 or TRBV6-3 and J usage is TRBJ2-1; 9 bases agree with TRBD2. The CDR3 has 15 residues. Trimming took 5 bases from V and 3 from J; bases not matched to a gene: 5. CDR1 is MNHEY and CDR2 is SVGEGT in the germline V gene. As DNA, the CDR3 is TGTGCCAGCAGTCCCTCGCGGGGGGGCTACAATGAGCAGTTCTTC. This encodes CASSPSRGGYNEQFF.

This clonotype was observed a few times. V gene TRBV6-2 or TRBV6-3 combines with J gene TRBJ2-7, with D perhaps given as TRBD1 or TRBD2 (6 bases each). The V end was cut by 2 bases, the J end by 1 base, with 18 bases between. The germline V gene has CDR1 MNHEY and CDR2 SVGEGT. This CDR3 has 17 amino acids. The CDR3 spells CASSYGPGARGSYEQYF. The DNA for the CDR3 is TGTGCCAGCAGTTACGGTCCGGGGGCAAGAGGATCCTACGAGCAGTACTTC.

This clonotype was found many times. The V gene is TRBV6-6, the J gene TRBJ2-3; 8 bases fit TRBD2. Trimming at V came to 0 bases and at J to 2 bases, leaving 10 bases not matched to a gene. Germline V gene sequence: CDR1 MNHNY, CDR2 SVGAGI (reference sequence). The CDR3 sequence is 18 residues long. CDR3 coding DNA: TGTGCCAGCAGTTACTCGAGCGGAGTAGCGGGGACCACAGATACGCAGTATTTT. Amino acid sequence: CASSYSSGVAGTTDTQYF.

This clonotype was observed at least ten times. The chain joins TRBV7-9 to TRBJ2-5; D remains ambiguous. Germline V gene sequence: CDR1 SEHNR, CDR2 FQNEAQ (reference sequence). The CDR3 contains 14 residues. Deletions cut 4 bases from V and 3 bases from J, with 12 bases between. CDR3 DNA sequence: TGTGCCAGCAGCTCGGACCTAAGTAAAGAGACCCAGTACTTC. Amino acid sequence: CASSSDLSKETQYF.

This clonotype appeared a few times. This rearrangement joins TRBV18 to TRBJ1-4; D is possibly TRBD1 (6 bases). Germline values: CDR1 KGHSH, CDR2 LQKENI. CDR3 length: 15 amino acids. Trimming left V 3 bases short and J 0 bases short, with 8 bases between. The CDR3 DNA reads as TGTGCCAGCTCACCTGGGACACCAACTAATGAAAAACTGTTTTTT. Amino acid sequence: CASSPGTPTNEKLFF.

This sequence joins TRBV3-1 and TRBJ1-3, with D perhaps matching TRBD1 (5 bases). CDR3 size: 15 residues. Between the trimmed V and J ends, which lost 2 bases and 9 bases, there was a span of 17 bases. Looked up from germline, CDR1 is LGHDT and CDR2 is YNNKEL (reference sequence). CDR3 in DNA: TGTGCCAGCAGCCAACTCTGGGACCGTGGAGGCACCATATATTTT. Its protein is CASSQLWDRGGTIYF. The entire variable domain, with the rest obtained from reference TRBV3-1 and TRBJ1-3, is as follows: DTAVSQTPKYLVTQMGNDKSIKCEQNLGHDTMYWYKQDSKKFLKIMFSYNNKELIINETVPNRFSPKSPDKAHLNLHINSLELGDSAVYFCASSQLWDRGGTIYFGEGSWLTVV.

V gene TRBV6-2 or TRBV6-3 combines with J gene TRBJ2-3; the D gene is possibly TRBD2 (7 bases). CDR1 is MNHEY, CDR2 SVGEGT, per germline. The CDR3 is 16 amino acids. V lost 7 bases, J lost 6 bases, and 23 bases lay in between. The DNA for the CDR3 is TGTGCCAGCACCCCTTTAAGGGGGGGCGCCGGCGATACGCAGTATTTT. It is translated as CASTPLRGGAGDTQYF.

This clonotype appeared a few times. V gene TRBV6-5 combines with J gene TRBJ1-5, with 10 bases lining up with TRBD1. The V gene end was trimmed by 6 bases and the J gene end by 7 bases; junction bases not matched to a gene: 3. The V gene's germline CDR1 is MNHEY and CDR2 SVGAGI. This CDR3 is built from 13 residues. CDR3 sequence: CASSPTGGQPQHF. CDR3 in DNA: TGTGCCAGCAGCCCGACAGGGGGCCAGCCCCAGCATTTT.

This clonotype has a count of ten or more. The gene calls are TRBV27 and TRBJ1-2; 10 positions agree with TRBD1. V lost 2 bases and J lost 6; bases outside the gene matches: 0. Germline values: CDR1 MNHEY, CDR2 SMNVEV (reference sequence). This CDR3 has 13 amino acids. The CDR3 nucleotides read TGTGCCAGCAGTTTAGGACAGGGGGATGGCTACACCTTC. Translated, it gives CASSLGQGDGYTF.

This chain connects TRBV7-8 to TRBJ1-1, with 9 bases matching TRBD1. CDR3 size: 16 residues. Trimming cost V 5 bases and J 2 bases; bases outside gene matches: 9. CDR1 is SGHVS, CDR2 FQNEAQ, per germline. The CDR3 protein is CASSLIQGAINTEAFF. For the CDR3, the DNA is TGTGCCAGCAGCCTCATACAGGGGGCAATTAACACTGAAGCTTTCTTT.

This clonotype was found a few times. This rearrangement joins TRBV3-1 to TRBJ1-6; D might be TRBD1 (5 bases). V was pared by 7 bases and J by 6 bases, with 13 bases between. The length of the CDR3 is 14 residues. Germline V gene lookup returns CDR1 LGHDT and CDR2 YNNKEL (reference sequence). CDR3 region: CASTPGRSNSPLHF. In DNA form, the CDR3 reads TGTGCCAGCACCCCGGGACGCTCTAATTCACCCCTCCACTTT.

This clonotype was counted ten times or more. The genes are TRBV12-5 and TRBJ2-5; D is perhaps TRBD2 (5 bases). CDR1 and CDR2 from the germline V gene are LGHNT and FRNRAP. Trimming removed 0 bases from V and 1 base from J, with 18 bases in between. This CDR3 comprises 18 residues. The CDR3 nucleotides are TGTGCTAGTGGTTTGGTACGAGGGAGTACTGTTCGCCAAGAGACCCAGTACTTC. This translates into CASGLVRGSTVRQETQYF.

This clonotype was detected only a few times. The rearrangement uses TRBV20-1 and TRBJ1-1, with D possibly being TRBD1 (6 bases). The CDR3 runs to 13 residues. Germline CDR1 DFQATT, CDR2 SNEGSKA (reference sequence). V lost 2 bases and J 3 bases, leaving 10 bases between the germline ends. The DNA of the CDR3 is TGCAGTGCTAGATGGACAGAAGACACTGAAGCTTTCTTT. Translating it yields CSARWTEDTEAFF.

The J gene is TRBJ1-2, the V gene TRBV20-1; weak D call: TRBD1 (5 bases). Between the trimmed V and J ends, which lost 3 bases and 8 bases, there was a span of 16 bases. Germline V gene data show CDR1 as DFQATT and CDR2 as SNEGSKA (reference sequence). The CDR3 has 13 amino acids. The CDR3, as DNA: TGCAGTGCTAGTAGTAGGGGTTCTTGGGGCTACACCTTC. This encodes CSASSRGSWGYTF.

V is TRBV7-6 and J is TRBJ2-1; weak D call: TRBD2 (6 bases). Germline V gene sequence: CDR1 SGHVS, CDR2 FNYEAQ. This CDR3 is built from 12 residues. With 5 bases removed from V and 5 bases from J, the gap between germline ends came to 7 bases. Here the CDR3 reads CASSPGDNEQFF. The DNA for the CDR3 is TGTGCCAGCAGCCCGGGGGACAATGAGCAGTTCTTC.